Each of the 6 T cell receptor beta chains below was sequenced from the same sample in a study of T cells after yellow fever vaccination (dated by TCRdb to between 2018 and 2020). The treatment or condition label, read with the paper, signifies: live attenuated yellow fever vaccine strain. Receptor libraries were prepared by 5' RACE. Sequencing relied on an Illumina NovaSeq 6000. TCRdb passed the public sequencing reads through fastp at Q25 and MiXCR, retaining productive beta sequences. Every entry covers one CDR3 protein and lists the most common genes and DNA from its rows. Present in this sample are some 320,000 distinct CDR3 sequences, 3.5% to 5% of which were seen just once. Roughly a fifth of the sample is taken by the ten largest. Material: PBMCs, obtained 15 days after the yellow fever booster vaccination. These receptors all come from a man aged 18 to 30 who received the YFV17D yellow fever vaccine.

This clonotype has a handful of counts. The J gene is TRBJ2-7, the V gene TRBV20-1, with D maybe TRBD1 (6 bases). V shed 0 bases and J shed 10 bases, with 10 bases lying between them. Germline assignment: CDR1 DFQATT and CDR2 SNEGSKA (reference sequence). CDR3 length equals 11 residues. CDR3 coding DNA: TGCAGTGCTAGAGAACCGACAGGCCAGTACGTC. Its translation: CSAREPTGQYV.

The sample holds many counts of this clonotype. V usage is TRBV5-1 and J usage is TRBJ2-3, with a weak D call TRBD1 (6 bases). Germline V lookup: CDR1 SGHRS, CDR2 YFSETQ. This CDR3 is built from 16 residues. The V end lost 2 bases, the J end lost 2 bases, and 15 bases lay between the germline ends. CDR3 sequence: CASSLSTGSHTDTQYF. In DNA, the CDR3 is TGCGCCAGCAGCTTATCTACAGGGTCCCACACAGATACGCAGTATTTT.

This clonotype occurred many times. This chain links TRBV7-2 with TRBJ2-5; the D gene is possibly TRBD1 (5 bases). This CDR3 spans 14 amino acids. Germline V gene data show CDR1 as SGHTA and CDR2 as FQGNSA. The V end was cut by 3 bases, the J end by 1 base, with 9 bases between. The CDR3, as DNA: TGTGCCAGCAGCTTTACAGGCTTCCAAGAGACCCAGTACTTC. It is translated as CASSFTGFQETQYF.

This clonotype occurred a few times. V usage is TRBV2 and J usage is TRBJ2-1; 7 nucleotides line up with TRBD2. The CDR3 is 17 amino acids. Germline CDR1 SNHLY, CDR2 FYNNEI. The junction had 13 bases not matched to a gene; V was cut back by 5 bases and J by 3 bases. This CDR3 is CASSPFGRGEIYNEQFF. The CDR3 DNA follows: TGTGCCAGCAGTCCTTTTGGCCGGGGGGAGATCTACAATGAGCAGTTCTTC.

The CDR3 DNA is TGTGCCAGTAGTATTCAGGCACAGGCGTGGCAGCCCCAGCATTTT. Translating gives CASSIQAQAWQPQHF. V and J are TRBV19 and TRBJ1-5; D is perhaps TRBD1 (5 bases). The CDR3 loop spans 15 amino acids. Germline CDR1 reads LNHDA; CDR2 reads SQIVND (reference sequence). V was trimmed by 3 bases and J by 7 bases, leaving 16 bases between them.

This chain joins TRBV2 and TRBJ2-4; the D call may be TRBD1 or TRBD2 (5 bases each). The CDR3 spans 18 residues. Germline assignment: CDR1 SNHLY and CDR2 FYNNEI. Trimming took 4 bases from V and 1 from J, leaving 20 bases between them. This CDR3 is CASSVPRGALRAKNIQYF. Written as DNA, the CDR3 is TGTGCCAGCAGTGTACCCCGAGGGGCCTTAAGGGCCAAAAACATTCAGTACTTC.